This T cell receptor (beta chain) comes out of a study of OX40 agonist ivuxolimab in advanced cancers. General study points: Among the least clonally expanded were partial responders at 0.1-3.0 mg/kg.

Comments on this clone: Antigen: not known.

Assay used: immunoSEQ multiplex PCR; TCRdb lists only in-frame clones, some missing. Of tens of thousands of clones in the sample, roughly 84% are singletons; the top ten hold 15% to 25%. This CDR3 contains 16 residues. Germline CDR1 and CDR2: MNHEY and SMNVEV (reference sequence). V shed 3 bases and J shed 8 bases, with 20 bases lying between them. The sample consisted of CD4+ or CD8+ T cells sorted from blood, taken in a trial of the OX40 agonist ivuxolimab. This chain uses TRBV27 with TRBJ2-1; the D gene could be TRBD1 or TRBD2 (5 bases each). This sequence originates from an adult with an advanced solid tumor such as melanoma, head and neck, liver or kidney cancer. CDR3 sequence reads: CASSLIGDRGDHEQFF. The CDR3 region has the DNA TGTGCCAGCAGTTTGATAGGGGACCGAGGGGACCATGAGCAGTTCTTC.